One and the same sample provided the 24 T cell receptor beta chains below, sequenced in a study of technical replicates of blood from a handful of donors. The assay was immunoSEQ multiplex PCR, and TCRdb's table has in-frame clones only and misses some. The table includes fewer than 100,000 clones, about 97% detected once. The sequenced sample consisted of T cells isolated from PBMCs. All receptors come from a human donor in good health.

The rearrangement links TRBV7-6 to TRBJ2-2; the D gene is possibly TRBD2 (7 bases). CDR1 and CDR2 (germline): SGHVS, FNYEAQ. V gave up 2 bases and J gave up 0 bases, with 13 bases separating them. The CDR3 is 17 residues long. This chain's CDR3 is CASSLSRGGANTGELFF. The CDR3 DNA sequence: TGTGCCAGCAGCTTAAGTCGCGGGGGCGCGAACACCGGGGAGCTGTTTTTT.

The V and J genes are TRBV27 and TRBJ2-1; a weak D match, TRBD2 (6 bases). The germline V gene has CDR1 MNHEY and CDR2 SMNVEV (reference sequence). The CDR3 runs to 14 residues. Between the trimmed V and J ends, which lost 5 bases and 7 bases, there was a span of 15 bases. Here the CDR3 reads CASSLSGFLNEQFF. Here the CDR3 DNA reads TGTGCCAGCAGTCTTAGCGGATTTCTAAATGAGCAGTTCTTC.

The V and J genes are TRBV2 and TRBJ2-1; 7 bases agree with TRBD2. The germline V gene encodes CDR1 SNHLY and CDR2 FYNNEI. J gave up 7 bases and V 4 bases, and 1 base lay outside the gene matches. The CDR3 is 12 amino acids. The CDR3 loop is CASSVGGNEQFF. In DNA form, the CDR3 reads TGTGCCAGCAGTGTGGGGGGGAATGAGCAGTTCTTC.

The V gene is TRBV9, the J gene TRBJ2-7; 9 bases align to TRBD1. The CDR3 is 15 amino acids. CDR1 is SGDLS, CDR2 YYNGEE, per germline. J lost 3 bases, V lost 0 bases, and 4 bases had no gene match. DNA for the CDR3: TGTGCCAGCAGCGTAGCCGGGACAGGGATCTACGAGCAGTACTTC. Translation: CASSVAGTGIYEQYF.

The genes are TRBV4-1 and TRBJ2-7; a weak D match, TRBD1 (5 bases). The germline V and J ends were trimmed by 8 bases and 4 bases, with 21 bases remaining between them. The CDR3 sequence is 15 residues long. CDR1 and CDR2 from the germline V gene are MGHRA and YSYEKL. Written as DNA, the CDR3 is TGCGCCAGCTCCCAGGGTATTTCCCCCTATTACGAGCAGTACTTC. Translating gives CASSQGISPYYEQYF.

The rearrangement links TRBV30 to TRBJ2-3; no clear D. The V end was cut by 7 bases, the J end by 6 bases, with 11 bases between. The CDR3 extends over 11 amino acids. Per germline, CDR1 GTSNPN and CDR2 SVGIG (reference sequence). In nucleotides, the CDR3 is TGTGCCTCAACTCGTTATGATACGCAGTATTTT. Its translation is CASTRYDTQYF.

This sequence joins TRBV5-1 and TRBJ1-5; 10 nucleotides agree with TRBD1. Germline V gene data show CDR1 as SGHRS and CDR2 as YFSETQ. Trimming at V came to 4 bases and at J to 7 bases, leaving 8 bases not matched to a gene. CDR3 size: 15 residues. DNA of the CDR3: TGCGCCAGCAGCCCGGGGACAGGGGAGAACCAGCCCCAGCATTTT. Protein sequence: CASSPGTGENQPQHF.

This chain links TRBV6-5 with TRBJ2-5, with TRBD2 identical over 12 bases. Trimming cost V 7 bases and J 7 bases; bases outside gene matches: 7. From germline, CDR1 is MNHEY and CDR2 SVGAGI. The length of the CDR3 is 14 residues. The CDR3 loop reads CASKRLAGDRTQYF. The CDR3 bases are TGTGCCAGCAAACGACTAGCGGGAGACCGGACCCAGTACTTC.

The chain joins TRBV15 to TRBJ1-1, with D perhaps TRBD1 (5 bases). Trimming removed 6 bases at V and 0 bases at J, with 11 bases between. Germline-derived CDR1 and CDR2 are LNHNV and YYDKDF (reference sequence). This CDR3 contains 14 residues. In DNA, the CDR3 is TGTGCCACCAGTGTTGACAGTATGAACACTGAAGCTTTCTTT. It is translated as CATSVDSMNTEAFF.

Regarding this clone: The germline gene is not matched at one end of the junction; a read error may be the cause. The chain recombines TRBV5-1 with TRBJ1-1; D is perhaps TRBD1 (6 bases). The CDR3 is 12 residues long. Germline-derived CDR1 and CDR2 are SGHRS and YFSETQ. CDR3 bases: TGCGCCAGCAGCTTGGGGGACACCGAAGCTTTCTTT. Amino acid sequence: CASSLGDTEAFF. Filled out from reference TRBV5-1 and TRBJ1-1, the complete variable domain reads KAGVTQTPRYLIKTRGQQVTLSCSPISGHRSVSWYQQTPGQGLQFLFEYFSETQRNKGNFPGRFSGRQFSNSRSEMNVSTLELGDSALYLCASSLGDTEAFFGQGTRLTVV.

The chain employs TRBV6-4 and TRBJ2-2; no clear D. Trimming took off 6 bases at V and 5 bases at J, with 10 bases between the two ends. Per germline, CDR1 MRHNA and CDR2 SNTAGT. The CDR3 is 13 residues long. This chain's CDR3 is CASSADQTGELFF. In nucleotides, the CDR3 is TGTGCCAGCAGCGCGGATCAAACCGGGGAGCTGTTTTTT.

The rearrangement uses TRBV10-3 and TRBJ2-6; the match to TRBD1 covers 9 bases. The V gene end was trimmed by 7 bases and the J gene end by 0 bases; junction bases not matched to a gene: 10. The germline V gene encodes CDR1 ENHRY and CDR2 SYGVKD. This CDR3 has 18 amino acids. The CDR3 sequence is CAINPGQGVLSGANVLTF. The CDR3 DNA reads as TGTGCCATCAATCCGGGACAGGGCGTACTCTCTGGGGCCAACGTCCTGACTTTC.

V gene TRBV5-6 combines with J gene TRBJ1-2; D gene unclear. The CDR3 length is 12 residues. Between the trimmed V and J ends, which lost 4 bases and 8 bases, there was a span of 12 bases. Germline V gene lookup returns CDR1 SGHDT and CDR2 YYEEEE. CDR3 residues: CASSLTSLGYTF. The CDR3 coding sequence is TGTGCCAGCAGCCTAACGTCCTTAGGCTACACCTTC.

The genes are TRBV11-2 and TRBJ1-4, with 8 bases that match TRBD1. CDR1 SGHAT and CDR2 FQNNGV come from the germline V gene. V dropped 1 base and J dropped 5; count of bases not matched to a gene: 0. This CDR3 region has 14 residues. In nucleotides, the CDR3 is TGTGCCAGCAGCTTAGGGACAGGGAATGAAAAACTGTTTTTT. It encodes CASSLGTGNEKLFF.

This clone was picked up one time. Written as DNA, the CDR3 is TGTGCCAGCAGCCCCGCCCTTCTAGCGGGGTACAATGAGCAGTTCTTC. As protein: CASSPALLAGYNEQFF. This chain connects TRBV9 to TRBJ2-1; 9 bases map to TRBD2. The J segment lost 4 bases and the V segment lost 4 bases, leaving 9 bases of the junction unmatched. Germline lookup yields CDR1 SGDLS and CDR2 YYNGEE. CDR3 length equals 16 residues.

The chain links TRBV5-4 to TRBJ2-7, with 7 bases identical to TRBD1. CDR1 and CDR2 (germline): SGHNT, YYREEE (reference sequence). Trimming cost V 0 bases and J 0 bases; bases outside gene matches: 9. The CDR3 covers 17 residues. CDR3: CASSLVPGTVPSYEQYF. The CDR3 region has the DNA TGTGCCAGCAGCTTGGTACCCGGGACAGTGCCCTCCTACGAGCAGTACTTC.

The chain uses TRBV6-1 and TRBJ1-5; D is perhaps TRBD1 (5 bases). CDR1 MNHNS and CDR2 SASEGT come from the germline V gene. V was pared by 1 base and J by 7 bases, with 14 bases between. The CDR3 length is 15 residues. The CDR3, as DNA: TGTGCCAGCAGTGAAGGATATGGGGGAGGGCAGCCCCAGCATTTT. Encoded protein: CASSEGYGGGQPQHF.

V usage is TRBV20-1 and J usage is TRBJ1-1; no definite D call. Germline V gene data show CDR1 as DFQATT and CDR2 as SNEGSKA (reference sequence). Trimming cost V 6 bases and J 4 bases, with 9 bases left between them. The CDR3 spans 11 residues. CDR3 sequence reads: CSAEWFTEAFF. CDR3 in DNA: TGCAGTGCCGAGTGGTTCACTGAAGCTTTCTTT.

The V call is TRBV9, the J call TRBJ2-7, with TRBD1 matching over 9 bases. Germline V lookup: CDR1 SGDLS, CDR2 YYNGEE. V lost 3 bases and J lost 6; bases outside the gene matches: 7. The CDR3 runs 14 residues. This CDR3 reads CASSAAGTGSEQYF. CDR3 DNA: TGTGCCAGCAGCGCCGCCGGGACAGGGAGCGAGCAGTACTTC.

The gene calls are TRBV25-1 and TRBJ1-5; TRBD1 matches 9 bases. Trimming took 2 bases from V and 5 from J; bases not matched to a gene: 1. Germline V gene sequence: CDR1 MGHDK, CDR2 SYGVNS. The CDR3 has 14 amino acids. The DNA of the CDR3 is TGTGCCAGCAGTGAAACAGGGGGCGATCAGCCCCAGCATTTT. Amino acids: CASSETGGDQPQHF.

CDR3 residues: CAWTSGRTDTQYF. The CDR3, as DNA: TGTGCCTGGACTAGCGGGAGAACAGATACGCAGTATTTT. The chain employs TRBV30 and TRBJ2-3; TRBD2 matches at 10 bases. Germline loops: CDR1 GTSNPN, CDR2 SVGIG (reference sequence). The junction had 1 base not matched to a gene; V was cut back by 4 bases and J by 3 bases. There are 13 residues in the CDR3.

The chain combines TRBV2 with TRBJ2-6, with 7 bases identical to TRBD1. CDR3 length equals 19 residues. Germline V gene lookup returns CDR1 SNHLY and CDR2 FYNNEI. V trimming: 1 base; J trimming: 0 bases; junction bases outside the gene matches: 9. The CDR3 is CASSEDQGVISSGANVLTF. The DNA for the CDR3 is TGTGCCAGCAGTGAAGACCAGGGGGTAATAAGCTCTGGGGCCAACGTCCTGACTTTC.

The J gene is TRBJ2-7, the V gene TRBV7-6; 15 nucleotides match TRBD2. CDR1 and CDR2 from the germline V gene are SGHVS and FNYEAQ. The ends lost 5 bases at V and 3 bases at J; junction bases unmatched: 2. CDR3 length: 15 residues. The CDR3 is CASSLGLAGGYEQYF. CDR3 nucleotide sequence: TGTGCCAGCAGCCTGGGACTAGCGGGAGGCTACGAGCAGTACTTC.

This rearrangement joins TRBV2 to TRBJ2-1; TRBD2 aligns across 14 bases. The CDR3 contains 17 residues. The V gene end was trimmed by 5 bases and the J gene end by 0 bases; junction bases not matched to a gene: 3. CDR1 and CDR2 (germline): SNHLY, FYNNEI. This chain's CDR3 is CASSRTSGRSSYNEQFF. The CDR3, as DNA: TGTGCCAGCAGTCGGACTAGCGGGAGGTCCTCCTACAATGAGCAGTTCTTC.